The 25 T cell receptor beta chains below come from one sample, sequenced in a study of blood T cells in healthy people across ages. Together with a sample-barcoded 5' primer, a J-beta primer mix was included in a second PCR lasting 7 to 11 cycles. MiXCR was run by TCRdb on the 5' RACE reads, yielding one entry per CDR3 protein. The sample comprises approximately 810,000 distinct CDR3 sequences, 30% to 45% of which are singletons, and roughly 13% rests with the top ten. Sequences were obtained from blood. The receptors stem from a man younger than 35 in good health.

This rearrangement joins TRBV19 to TRBJ2-4; unclear D gene. The germline V gene encodes CDR1 LNHDA and CDR2 SQIVND (reference sequence). The V gene lost 5 bases and the J gene lost 5 bases, with 10 bases spanning the gap. This CDR3 comprises 13 residues. The CDR3 nucleotides are TGTGCCAGTAGTGGGCGGCCGGAAAACATTCAGTACTTC. Amino acid sequence: CASSGRPENIQYF.

The chain combines TRBV6-2 or TRBV6-3 with TRBJ2-7; 9 bases align to TRBD1. J was trimmed by 6 bases and V by 10 bases; bases with no gene match: 13. CDR1 is MNHEY and CDR2 is SVGEGT in the germline V gene. This CDR3 is built from 14 residues. The CDR3, as DNA: TGTGCCACCACCACCCTACAGGGGGCTTGCGAGCAGTACTTC. The encoded protein is CATTTLQGACEQYF.

This clonotype was counted at least ten times. The V and J genes are TRBV4-2 and TRBJ2-4; no clear D. Germline values: CDR1 LGHNA, CDR2 YNFKEQ. V lost 5 bases and J 8 bases, leaving 4 bases between the germline ends. This CDR3 is 10 amino acids long. DNA for the CDR3: TGTGCCAGCAGCGGGGACATTCAGTACTTC. Encoded protein: CASSGDIQYF.

The CDR3 spells CAISEFQTSGPKLSSYNEQYF. The CDR3 DNA reads as TGTGCCATCAGTGAGTTTCAGACTAGCGGCCCCAAACTAAGCTCCTACAATGAGCAGTACTTC. The V and J genes are TRBV10-3 and TRBJ2-1, with 9 bases fitting TRBD2. The J call may be incorrect, as the DNA end agrees better with TRBJ2-7. Germline-derived CDR1 and CDR2 are ENHRY and SYGVKD. The CDR3 spans 21 residues.

The rearrangement links TRBV12-3 or TRBV12-4 to TRBJ2-3, with D maybe TRBD2 (6 bases). The CDR3 is made up of 13 amino acids. Trimming removed 4 bases at V and 4 bases at J, with 9 bases between. In DNA form, the CDR3 reads TGTGCCAGCAGTTACGGGAGAGCAGATACGCAGTATTTT. This codes for CASSYGRADTQYF.

This chain joins TRBV27 and TRBJ2-3; 7 nucleotides line up with TRBD1. The CDR3 length is 19 residues. Losses at the gene ends were 6 bases for V and 2 bases for J; bases not matched to a gene: 20. Germline V gene sequence: CDR1 MNHEY, CDR2 SMNVEV (reference sequence). In DNA, the CDR3 is TGTGCCAGCAGCCCTACCCCGGGACAGACGCTCCGATTCACAGATACGCAGTATTTT. Translating it yields CASSPTPGQTLRFTDTQYF.

This clonotype was seen just once. This sequence joins TRBV7-9 and TRBJ2-7, with 8 bases fitting TRBD2. The CDR3 consists of 14 residues. Germline CDR1 is SEHNR and CDR2 is FQNEAQ (reference sequence). The V and J ends lost 2 bases and 9 bases, in that order; junction bases with no gene match: 9. The CDR3 loop reads CASSLTVAGSWQYF. The CDR3 DNA reads TGTGCCAGCAGCTTAACGGTAGCGGGGTCTTGGCAGTACTTC.

In its sample, this clonotype was seen a few times. The chain uses TRBV12-3 or TRBV12-4 and TRBJ1-2; possibly TRBD1 for D (5 bases). CDR3 length equals 14 residues. V lost 2 bases and J 3 bases, leaving 10 bases between the germline ends. CDR3 sequence (DNA): TGTGCCAGCAGTTTATCAGGGCTGTACTATGGCTACACCTTC. It yields the protein CASSLSGLYYGYTF.

The gene calls are TRBV7-8 and TRBJ1-1; 8 nucleotides agree with TRBD1. This CDR3 has 16 amino acids. The germline V gene has CDR1 SGHVS and CDR2 FQNEAQ. V lost 1 base and J lost 4; bases outside the gene matches: 8. CDR3 sequence: CASSLGTGQGPTEAFF. CDR3 in DNA: TGTGCCAGCAGCTTAGGGACCGGACAGGGCCCCACTGAAGCTTTCTTT.

This chain uses TRBV12-3 or TRBV12-4 with TRBJ1-1; D is uncertain. Trimming removed 1 base at V and 2 bases at J, with 8 bases between. The CDR3 sequence is 14 residues long. In nucleotides, the CDR3 is TGTGCCAGCAGTTTAGGAGGTTTTAACACTGAAGCTTTCTTT. It yields the protein CASSLGGFNTEAFF.

This clonotype was seen more than once but under ten times. The rearrangement uses TRBV9 and TRBJ1-5; possible D gene TRBD1, 5 bases. The CDR3 extends over 15 amino acids. Trimming left V 3 bases short and J 1 base short, with 11 bases between. The germline V gene has CDR1 SGDLS and CDR2 YYNGEE. The DNA for the CDR3 is TGTGCCAGCAGCGCCTCATGGGGGAGCAATCAGCCCCAGCATTTT. Its protein is CASSASWGSNQPQHF.

This clonotype was detected a few times. V is TRBV6-5 and J is TRBJ1-5, with 7 bases fitting TRBD1. Unmatched junction bases numbered 11, after V lost 0 bases and J lost 6 bases. CDR3 size: 17 residues. The germline CDR1 and CDR2 sequences are MNHEY and SVGAGI. DNA for the CDR3: TGTGCCAGCAGTTACTCGAAACCAGGCACAGGGGTTCAGCCCCAGCATTTT. Amino acid sequence: CASSYSKPGTGVQPQHF.

This clonotype appeared once. A much larger clone sits a single nucleotide away, making a read error possible. The V call is TRBV7-6, the J call TRBJ1-2; no firm D call. Germline CDR1 is SGHVS and CDR2 is FNYEAQ. This CDR3 is built from 16 residues. CDR3 region: CASSLAGATEDYGYIF. The CDR3, as DNA: TGTGCCAGCAGCTTAGCCGGAGCTACGGAGGACTATGGCTACATCTTC. The complete variable domain, with remaining parts taken from reference TRBV7-6 and TRBJ1-2, reads GAGVSQSPRYKVTKRGQDVALRCDPISGHVSLYWYRQALGQGPEFLTYFNYEAQQDKSGLPNDRFSAERPEGSISTLTIQRTEQRDSAMYRCASSLAGATEDYGYIFGSGTRLTVV.

This clonotype was seen repeatedly, ten times or more. The chain has TRBV7-9 and TRBJ2-3; D uncertain. V gave up 2 bases and J gave up 0 bases, with 6 bases separating them. The CDR3 is 14 residues long. CDR1 and CDR2 (germline): SEHNR, FQNEAQ (reference sequence). The CDR3 spells CASSLSASTDTQYF. The CDR3 DNA follows: TGTGCCAGCAGCTTAAGTGCTAGCACAGATACGCAGTATTTT.

This clonotype was counted between two and nine times. This sequence joins TRBV12-3 or TRBV12-4 and TRBJ1-5; TRBD1 agrees at 8 bases. The CDR3 runs 15 residues. J lost 2 bases, V lost 6 bases, and 6 bases had no gene match. The CDR3 coding sequence is TGTGCCAGCAGATCAGGACAGGGCCGCAATCAGCCCCAGCATTTT. Translating it yields CASRSGQGRNQPQHF.

The chain is built from TRBV7-2 and TRBJ2-3, with TRBD2 identical over 7 bases. Per germline, CDR1 SGHTA and CDR2 FQGNSA. The CDR3 consists of 15 residues. Trimming took 1 base from V and 3 from J; bases not matched to a gene: 4. As DNA, the CDR3 is TGTGCCAGCAGCTTAGGGCGGGAGAGTACAGATACGCAGTATTTT. Amino acids: CASSLGRESTDTQYF. Based on the CDR3 plus reference TRBV7-2 and TRBJ2-3, the full variable domain is GAGVSQSPSNKVTEKGKDVELRCDPISGHTALYWYRQSLGQGLEFLIYFQGNSAPDKSGLPSDRFSAERTGGSVSTLTIQRTQQEDSAVYLCASSLGRESTDTQYFGPGTRLTVL.

The chain uses TRBV12-3 or TRBV12-4 and TRBJ2-7; TRBD1 agrees at 8 bases. This CDR3 has 20 residues. V lost 0 bases, J lost 1 base, and 17 bases stayed unmatched. The CDR3 region is CASSLAWTGPSDPLSYEQYF. CDR3 coding DNA: TGTGCCAGCAGTTTAGCTTGGACAGGGCCAAGCGATCCGCTATCCTACGAGCAGTACTTC.

V is TRBV5-6 and J is TRBJ1-2, with 7 bases aligning to TRBD1. Germline V gene lookup returns CDR1 SGHDT and CDR2 YYEEEE. This CDR3 has 15 residues. Trimming took 3 bases from V and 0 from J; bases not matched to a gene: 5. In nucleotides, the CDR3 is TGTGCCAGCAGCTATGACAGGGCGACTAACTATGGCTACACCTTC. Protein: CASSYDRATNYGYTF.

This clonotype was recorded a few times. This chain connects TRBV2 to TRBJ1-5, with D uncertain. V lost 6 bases, J lost 4 bases, and 7 bases lay in between. The germline V gene has CDR1 SNHLY and CDR2 FYNNEI. The CDR3 is 12 residues long. The CDR3 protein is CASREPNQPQHF. The DNA for the CDR3 is TGTGCCAGCAGGGAGCCTAATCAGCCCCAGCATTTT.

Remarks on this clonotype: With only one base between it and a far larger clone, this is likely a read error. V gene TRBV14 combines with J gene TRBJ2-3, with D tentatively TRBD1 (6 bases). CDR3 length: 12 residues. Germline V CDR1 and CDR2: SGHDN, FVKESK. CDR3 sequence reads: CASSPLTGTQYF. The CDR3 DNA sequence: TGTGCCAGCAGCCCCTTGACAGGTACGCAGTATTTT.

This clonotype has only a few counts. The chain's CDR3 is CASSPLGKQETQYF. CDR3 coding DNA: TGTGCCAGCTCACCCCTTGGGAAGCAAGAGACCCAGTACTTC. This chain uses TRBV18 with TRBJ2-5; D is ambiguous. This CDR3 has 14 amino acids. Trimming took off 3 bases at V and 2 bases at J, with 10 bases between the two ends. In germline, CDR1 is KGHSH, CDR2 LQKENI.

DNA for the CDR3: TGCAGTGCTAGGGGACTACTAGAAGAGACCCAGTACTTC. Protein: CSARGLLEETQYF. The V call is TRBV20-1, the J call TRBJ2-5; TRBD2 matches at 7 bases. The CDR3 extends over 13 amino acids. Looked up from germline, CDR1 is DFQATT and CDR2 is SNEGSKA (reference sequence). V shed 3 bases and J 3 bases; nucleotides not matched to a gene: 4.

The chain uses TRBV27 and TRBJ2-1, with D perhaps TRBD2 (6 bases). V shed 3 bases and J shed 7 bases, with 13 bases lying between them. CDR1 is MNHEY and CDR2 is SMNVEV in the germline V gene (reference sequence). CDR3 length: 14 residues. The CDR3 spells CASSFDGSGNEQFF. CDR3 DNA: TGTGCCAGCAGTTTCGACGGGAGTGGTAATGAGCAGTTCTTC.

This clonotype was seen at least ten times. This rearrangement joins TRBV7-9 to TRBJ2-7; possibly TRBD1 or TRBD2 for D (5 bases each). Germline V gene data show CDR1 as SEHNR and CDR2 as FQNEAQ (reference sequence). This CDR3 has 13 amino acids. V lost 4 bases, J lost 2 bases, and 9 bases lay in between. CDR3 protein: CASSSGTTYEQYF. CDR3 in DNA: TGTGCCAGCAGCTCCGGGACGACCTACGAGCAGTACTTC.

This clonotype was found many times. One end of the junction varies from germline; a read error may be responsible. This chain connects TRBV5-1 to TRBJ2-3; the D gene is possibly TRBD2 (5 bases). This CDR3 is 13 amino acids long. Germline V gene lookup returns CDR1 SGHRS and CDR2 YFSETQ. The CDR3 region has the DNA TGTGCCAGCAGCCTCGAGGGATCAGATACGCAGTATTTT. This codes for CASSLEGSDTQYF. The whole variable domain, filled in from reference TRBV5-1 and TRBJ2-3, reads KAGVTQTPRYLIKTRGQQVTLSCSPISGHRSVSWYQQTPGQGLQFLFEYFSETQRNKGNFPGRFSGRQFSNSRSEMNVSTLELGDSALYLCASSLEGSDTQYFGPGTRLTVL.